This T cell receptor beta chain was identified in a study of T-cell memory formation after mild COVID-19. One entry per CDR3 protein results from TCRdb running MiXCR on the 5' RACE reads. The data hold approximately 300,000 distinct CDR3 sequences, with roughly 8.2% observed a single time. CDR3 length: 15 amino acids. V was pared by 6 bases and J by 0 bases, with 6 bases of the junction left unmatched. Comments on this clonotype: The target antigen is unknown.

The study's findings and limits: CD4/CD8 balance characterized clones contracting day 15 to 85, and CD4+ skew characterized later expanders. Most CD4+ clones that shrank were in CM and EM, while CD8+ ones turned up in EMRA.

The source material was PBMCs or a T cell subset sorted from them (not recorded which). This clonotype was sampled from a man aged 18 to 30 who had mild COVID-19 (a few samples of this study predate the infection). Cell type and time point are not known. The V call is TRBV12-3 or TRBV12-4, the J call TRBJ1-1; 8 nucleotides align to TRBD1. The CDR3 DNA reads TGTGCCAGCAGCGTCCAACAGGGGGTGAACACTGAAGCTTTCTTT. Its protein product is CASSVQQGVNTEAFF.